This T cell receptor (beta chain) was recorded in a study of PD-L1 blockade in urothelial cancer. The sample's time point: peripheral blood 6 weeks after treatment start. The diagnosis in patients was locally advanced or metastatic urothelial carcinoma. Each PCR contained spiked-in synthetic TCR analog templates. The repertoire was sequenced with immunoSEQ multiplex PCR; TCRdb's copy has only in-frame clones and lacks some. The repertoire holds around 87,000 clones, with approximately 87% as singletons. This CDR3 has 13 residues. With 3 bases removed from V and 10 bases from J, the gap between germline ends came to 15 bases. Germline CDR1 is LNHDA and CDR2 is SQIVND (reference sequence).

This specimen consisted of PBMCs, obtained around atezolizumab (anti-PD-L1) treatment. This chain links TRBV19 with TRBJ1-2; tentative D call: TRBD1 (5 bases). The clonotype originates from a man between 65 and 85 years old with urothelial cancer. The CDR3: CASSIGGLTYYTF. Written as DNA, the CDR3 is TGTGCCAGTAGTATTGGGGGACTGACCTACTACACCTTC.